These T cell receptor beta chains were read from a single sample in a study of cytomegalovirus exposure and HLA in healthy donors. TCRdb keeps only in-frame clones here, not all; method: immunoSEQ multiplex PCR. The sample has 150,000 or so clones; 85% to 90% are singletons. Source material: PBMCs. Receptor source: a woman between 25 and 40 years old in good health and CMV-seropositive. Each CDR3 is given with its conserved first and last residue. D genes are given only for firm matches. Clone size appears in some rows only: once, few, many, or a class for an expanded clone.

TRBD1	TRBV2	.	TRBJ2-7	TGTGCCAGCACCACCTACGAAGGGGACAGGGGCTACGAGCAGTACTTC	CASTTYEGDRGYEQYF
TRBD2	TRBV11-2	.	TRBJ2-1	TGTGCCAGCAGCTCCGGGACTAGCGGTTACAATGAGCAGTTCTTC	CASSSGTSGYNEQFF
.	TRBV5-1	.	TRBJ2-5	TGCGCCAGCAGCGCCGGAGGACAGCGTAAAGAGACCCAGTACTTC	CASSAGGQRKETQYF
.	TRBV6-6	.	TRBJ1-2	TGTGCCAGCAGTTACTCGAGTAACTATGGCTACACCTTC	CASSYSSNYGYTF
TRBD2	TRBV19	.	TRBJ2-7	TGTGCCAGTAGTAGGACTAGGGCGAGCTACGAGCAGTACTTC	CASSRTRASYEQYF
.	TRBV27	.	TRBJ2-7	TGTGCCAGCAGTTCCATTCTTAGTCGCTACGAGCAGTACTTC	CASSSILSRYEQYF
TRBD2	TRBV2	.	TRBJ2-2	TGTGCCAGCAGTGTCCTTAGCGGGGGAGGCACCGGGGAGCTGTTTTTT	CASSVLSGGGTGELFF
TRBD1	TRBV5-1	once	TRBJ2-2	TGCGCCAGCAGCCCCTACAGGGGGCAATCCACCGGGGAGCTGTTTTTT	CASSPYRGQSTGELFF
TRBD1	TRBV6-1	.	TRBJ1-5	TGTGCCAGCAATGGACAGGGGGCCCAGCCCCAGCATTTT	CASNGQGAQPQHF
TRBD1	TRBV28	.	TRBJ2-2	TGTGCCAGCAGGGCGGACAGGGGGCAAACCGGGGAGCTGTTTTTT	CASRADRGQTGELFF
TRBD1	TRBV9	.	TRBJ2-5	TGTGCCAGCAGCCGGACAGGGAACGAGGAGACCCAGTACTTC	CASSRTGNEETQYF
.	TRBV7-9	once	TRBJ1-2	TGTGCCAGCAGCTTAGCGACAGGATCCTTTGGCTACACCTTC	CASSLATGSFGYTF
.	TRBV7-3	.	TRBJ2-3	TGTGCCAGCAGCTCCCAACGGGGGATAGATACGCAGTATTTT	CASSSQRGIDTQYF
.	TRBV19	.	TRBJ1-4	TGTGCCAGTAGGAGGCAGAGTAAACTGTTTTTT	CASRRQSKLFF
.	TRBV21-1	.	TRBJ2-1	TGTGCCTCAACCCCACACGGGGATCCCAATGAGCAGTTCTTC	CASTPHGDPNEQFF
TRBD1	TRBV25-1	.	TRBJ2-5	TGTGCCAGCAGTCGGACAGGGGGCGATTGGGAGACCCAGTACTTC	CASSRTGGDWETQYF
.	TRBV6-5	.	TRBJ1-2	TGTGCCAGCAGTCCGATCGGGTATGGCTACACCTTC	CASSPIGYGYTF
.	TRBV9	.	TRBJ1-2	TGTGCCAGCAGCGTAGCGGAGAGTTCTAACTATGGCTACACCTTC	CASSVAESSNYGYTF
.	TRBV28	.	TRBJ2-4	TGTGCCAGCAGCCCCCGGGGTAGCGGATATCTAGCCAAAAACATTCAGTACTTC	CASSPRGSGYLAKNIQYF
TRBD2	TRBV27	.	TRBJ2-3	TGTGCCAGCTCGCCATCGGGGGGTTACACAGATACGCAGTATTTT	CASSPSGGYTDTQYF
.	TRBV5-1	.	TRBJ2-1	TGCGCCAGCAAAACCCAGGCTAACAATGAGCAGTTCTTC	CASKTQANNEQFF